These 10 T cell receptor beta chains originate from one sample sequenced in a study of control samples from healthy donors and cancer patients. Repertoires were generated with immunoSEQ multiplex PCR, while TCRdb's copy carries only in-frame clones and drops some. Of around 70,000 clones in the sample, about 95% are singletons; the top ten hold about 2.7%. Sequencing used blood. These receptors were taken from a woman between 25 and 40 years old in good health.

This rearrangement joins TRBV27 to TRBJ1-5; maybe TRBD1 (6 bases). Germline lookup yields CDR1 MNHEY and CDR2 SMNVEV (reference sequence). V was shortened by 3 bases and J by 5 bases, with 14 bases between the two germline ends. This CDR3 has 15 residues. CDR3 bases: TGTGCCAGCAGTTTGGGGGGCCCGTCGTATCAGCCCCAGCATTTT. Its protein product is CASSLGGPSYQPQHF.

This clone was picked up one time. V is TRBV7-9 and J is TRBJ2-1; no clear D gene. The V end was cut by 4 bases, the J end by 0 bases, with 10 bases between. The CDR3 has 15 residues. Germline values: CDR1 SEHNR, CDR2 FQNEAQ (reference sequence). The CDR3 loop is CASSSVVSSYNEQFF. The CDR3 DNA follows: TGTGCCAGCAGCTCAGTGGTGTCCTCCTACAATGAGCAGTTCTTC.

This clone appeared once. V usage is TRBV5-6 and J usage is TRBJ1-1; 7 bases agree with TRBD1. This CDR3 contains 15 residues. V dropped 4 bases and J dropped 1; count of bases not matched to a gene: 7. Per the germline V gene, CDR1 is SGHDT and CDR2 is YYEEEE. CDR3 sequence: CASSEGQEWNTEAFF. The CDR3 nucleotides read TGTGCCAGCAGCGAAGGACAGGAGTGGAACACTGAAGCTTTCTTT.

Here the CDR3 reads CASSWERNQPQHF. In nucleotides, the CDR3 is TGTGCCAGCAGCTGGGAACGAAATCAGCCCCAGCATTTT. This sequence joins TRBV5-4 and TRBJ1-5; D is undetermined. This CDR3 region has 13 residues. Germline lookup yields CDR1 SGHNT and CDR2 YYREEE (reference sequence). V shed 3 bases and J shed 4 bases, with 8 bases lying between them.

This chain joins TRBV6-1 and TRBJ2-7; D possibly corresponds to TRBD1 (6 bases). CDR3 size: 14 residues. V dropped 2 bases and J dropped 2 bases, with 10 bases sitting between them. Germline CDR1 reads MNHNS; CDR2 reads SASEGT. The CDR3 nucleotides are TGTGCCAGCAGTGAATTTGGGACACCCTACGAGCAGTACTTC. It specifies CASSEFGTPYEQYF.

V gene TRBV5-6 combines with J gene TRBJ1-2; D uncertain. This CDR3 contains 14 residues. The V gene's germline CDR1 is SGHDT and CDR2 YYEEEE. V shed 7 bases and J shed 4 bases, with 17 bases lying between them. CDR3 coding DNA: TGTGCCAGCGAGACGGGCCTCGAGGGCTATGGCTACACCTTC. Translated: CASETGLEGYGYTF.

A few counts support this clone. V gene TRBV25-1 combines with J gene TRBJ2-4, with 11 bases identical to TRBD2. The CDR3 sequence is 18 residues long. Germline trimming cut 8 bases from V and 1 base from J; bases unmatched to any gene: 13. From germline, CDR1 is MGHDK and CDR2 SYGVNS. CDR3 coding DNA: TGTGCCAGCCAAGCTAGCGGGGGGAGCGGACAGGCCAAAAACATTCAGTACTTC. Translating gives CASQASGGSGQAKNIQYF. Variable domain in full (rest from reference TRBV25-1 and TRBJ2-4): EADIYQTPRYLVIGTGKKITLECSQTMGHDKMYWYQQDPGMELHLIHYSYGVNSTEKGDLSSESTVSRIRTEHFPLTLESARPSHTSQYLCASQASGGSGQAKNIQYFGAGTRLSVL.

This sequence joins TRBV23-1 and TRBJ1-1; D possibly corresponds to TRBD1 (6 bases). TRBV23-1 is an ORF, and what it does is uncertain. Trimming shortened V by 3 bases and J by 1 base, and 9 bases separated the two germline ends. The CDR3 sequence is 14 residues long. The CDR3 DNA follows: TGCGCCAGCAGTCATGGGGGCCGGAACACTGAAGCTTTCTTT. Translating gives CASSHGGRNTEAFF.

Written as DNA, the CDR3 is TGTGCCAGCAGCGGACAGGCCACCACCACTGAAGCTTTCTTT. Translating gives CASSGQATTTEAFF. V and J are TRBV9 and TRBJ1-1; maybe TRBD1 (6 bases). The CDR3 consists of 14 residues. Germline CDR1 SGDLS, CDR2 YYNGEE. Trimming shortened V by 3 bases and J by 4 bases, and 13 bases separated the two germline ends.

This clone was seen only once. The genes are TRBV9 and TRBJ2-5, with 7 bases that match TRBD1. The CDR3 has 14 residues. V lost 5 bases, J lost 7 bases, and 11 bases stayed unmatched. Germline V gene sequence: CDR1 SGDLS, CDR2 YYNGEE. The CDR3, as DNA: TGTGCCAGCAGTGCCGGGACAGCCCCTCTGACCCAGTACTTC. It encodes CASSAGTAPLTQYF.